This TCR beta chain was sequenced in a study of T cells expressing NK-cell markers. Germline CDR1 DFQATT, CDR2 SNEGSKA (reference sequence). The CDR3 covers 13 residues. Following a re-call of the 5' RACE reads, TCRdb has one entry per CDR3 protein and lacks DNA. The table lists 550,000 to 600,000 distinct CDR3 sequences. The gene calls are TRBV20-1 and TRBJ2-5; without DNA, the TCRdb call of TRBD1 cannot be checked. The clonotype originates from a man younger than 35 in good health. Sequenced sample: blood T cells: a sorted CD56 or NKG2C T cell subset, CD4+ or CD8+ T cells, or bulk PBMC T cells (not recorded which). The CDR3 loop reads CSAPFLGFETQYF.